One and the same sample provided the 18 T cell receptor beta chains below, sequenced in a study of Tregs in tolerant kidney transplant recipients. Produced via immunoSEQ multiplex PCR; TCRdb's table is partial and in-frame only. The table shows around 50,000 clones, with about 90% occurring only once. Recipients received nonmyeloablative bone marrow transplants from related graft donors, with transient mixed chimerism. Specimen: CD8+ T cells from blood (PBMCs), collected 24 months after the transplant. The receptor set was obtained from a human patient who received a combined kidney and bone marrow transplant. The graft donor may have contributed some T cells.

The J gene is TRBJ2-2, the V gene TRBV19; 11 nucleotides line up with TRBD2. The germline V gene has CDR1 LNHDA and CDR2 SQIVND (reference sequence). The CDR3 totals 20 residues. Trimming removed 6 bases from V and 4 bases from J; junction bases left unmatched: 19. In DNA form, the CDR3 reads TGTGCCAGTAGCCCTCATGGGGCTAGCGGGAGGACAAAACGCACCGGGGAGCTGTTTTTT. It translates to CASSPHGASGRTKRTGELFF.

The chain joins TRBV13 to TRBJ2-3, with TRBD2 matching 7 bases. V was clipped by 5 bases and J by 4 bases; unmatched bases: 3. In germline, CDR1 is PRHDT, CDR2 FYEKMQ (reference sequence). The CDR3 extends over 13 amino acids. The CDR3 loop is CASSLREADTQYF. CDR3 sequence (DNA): TGTGCCAGCAGCCTCCGGGAGGCAGATACGCAGTATTTT.

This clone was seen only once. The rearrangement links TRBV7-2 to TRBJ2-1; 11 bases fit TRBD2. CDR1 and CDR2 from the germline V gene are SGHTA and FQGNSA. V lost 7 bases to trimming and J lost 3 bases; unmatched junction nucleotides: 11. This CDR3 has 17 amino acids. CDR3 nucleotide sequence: TGTGCCAGCACCCGCAGTATAGCGGGGGGGGACTACAATGAGCAGTTCTTC. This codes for CASTRSIAGGDYNEQFF.

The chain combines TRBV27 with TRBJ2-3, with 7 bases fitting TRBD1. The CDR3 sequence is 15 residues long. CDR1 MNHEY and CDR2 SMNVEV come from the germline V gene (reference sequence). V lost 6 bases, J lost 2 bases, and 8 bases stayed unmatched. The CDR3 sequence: CASSKWGQPTDTQYF. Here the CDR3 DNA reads TGTGCCAGCAGCAAGTGGGGACAGCCCACAGATACGCAGTATTTT.

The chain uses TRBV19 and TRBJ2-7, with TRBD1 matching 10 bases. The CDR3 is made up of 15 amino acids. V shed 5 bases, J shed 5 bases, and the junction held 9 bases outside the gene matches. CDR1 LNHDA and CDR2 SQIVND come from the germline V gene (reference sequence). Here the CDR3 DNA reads TGTGCCAGTAGTCCTCAGACAGGGGGCAGGAACGAGCAGTACTTC. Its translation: CASSPQTGGRNEQYF.

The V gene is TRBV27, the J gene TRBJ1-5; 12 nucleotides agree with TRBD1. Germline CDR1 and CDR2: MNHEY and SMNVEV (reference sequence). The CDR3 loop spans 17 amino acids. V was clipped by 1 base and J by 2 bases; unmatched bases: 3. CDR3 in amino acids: CASSLLGTGGGNQPQHF. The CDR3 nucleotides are TGTGCCAGCAGTTTATTGGGGACAGGGGGCGGCAATCAGCCCCAGCATTTT.

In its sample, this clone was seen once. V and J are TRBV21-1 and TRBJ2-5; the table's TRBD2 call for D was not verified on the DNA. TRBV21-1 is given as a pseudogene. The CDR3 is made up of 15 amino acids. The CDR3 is CASSKEWQGGETQYF. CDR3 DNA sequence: TGTGCCAGCAGCAAAGAGTGGCAGGGAGGAGAGACCCAGTACTTC.

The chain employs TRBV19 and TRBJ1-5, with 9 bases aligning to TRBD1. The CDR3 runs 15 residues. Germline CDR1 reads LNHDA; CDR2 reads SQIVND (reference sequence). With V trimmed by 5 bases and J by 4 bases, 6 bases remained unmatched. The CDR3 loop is CASSWRQGGNQPQHF. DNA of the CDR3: TGTGCCAGTAGTTGGAGACAGGGGGGGAATCAGCCCCAGCATTTT.

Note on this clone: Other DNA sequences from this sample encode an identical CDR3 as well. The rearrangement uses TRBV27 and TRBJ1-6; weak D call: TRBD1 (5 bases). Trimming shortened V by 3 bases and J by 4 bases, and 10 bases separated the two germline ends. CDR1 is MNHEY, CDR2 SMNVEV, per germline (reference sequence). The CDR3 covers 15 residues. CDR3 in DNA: TGTGCCAGCAGTTTGATGGGGGGGTATAATTCACCCCTCCACTTT. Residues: CASSLMGGYNSPLHF.

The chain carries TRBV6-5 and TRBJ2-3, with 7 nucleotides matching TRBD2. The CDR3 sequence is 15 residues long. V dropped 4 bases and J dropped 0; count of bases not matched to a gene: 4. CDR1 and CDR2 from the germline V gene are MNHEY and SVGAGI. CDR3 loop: CASSFWGGSTDTQYF. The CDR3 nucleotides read TGTGCCAGCAGTTTTTGGGGGGGTAGCACAGATACGCAGTATTTT.

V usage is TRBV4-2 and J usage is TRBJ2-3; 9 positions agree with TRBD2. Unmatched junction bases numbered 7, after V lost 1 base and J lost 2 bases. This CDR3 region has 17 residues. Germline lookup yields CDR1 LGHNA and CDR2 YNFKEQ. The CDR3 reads CASSQGQRGVYTDTQYF. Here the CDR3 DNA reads TGTGCCAGCAGCCAAGGACAGCGGGGGGTATACACAGATACGCAGTATTTT.

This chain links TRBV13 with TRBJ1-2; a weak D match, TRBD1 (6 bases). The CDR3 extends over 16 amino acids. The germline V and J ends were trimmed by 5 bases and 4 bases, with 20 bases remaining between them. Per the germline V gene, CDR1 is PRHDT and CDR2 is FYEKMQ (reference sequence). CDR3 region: CASSPQIRGGTYGYTF. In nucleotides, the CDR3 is TGTGCCAGCAGCCCTCAAATAAGGGGGGGGACCTATGGCTACACCTTC.

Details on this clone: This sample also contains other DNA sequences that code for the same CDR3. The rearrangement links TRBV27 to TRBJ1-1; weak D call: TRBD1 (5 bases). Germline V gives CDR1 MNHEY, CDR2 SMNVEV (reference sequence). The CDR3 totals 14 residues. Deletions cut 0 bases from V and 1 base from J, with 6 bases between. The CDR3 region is CASSLSQGNTEAFF. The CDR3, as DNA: TGTGCCAGCAGTTTATCTCAGGGGAACACTGAAGCTTTCTTT.

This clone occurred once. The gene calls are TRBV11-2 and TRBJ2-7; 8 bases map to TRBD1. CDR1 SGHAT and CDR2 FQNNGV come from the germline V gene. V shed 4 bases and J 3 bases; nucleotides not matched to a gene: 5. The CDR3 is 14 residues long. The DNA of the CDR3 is TGTGCCAGCAGCTATGGACAGGGTTACTACGAGCAGTACTTC. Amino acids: CASSYGQGYYEQYF.

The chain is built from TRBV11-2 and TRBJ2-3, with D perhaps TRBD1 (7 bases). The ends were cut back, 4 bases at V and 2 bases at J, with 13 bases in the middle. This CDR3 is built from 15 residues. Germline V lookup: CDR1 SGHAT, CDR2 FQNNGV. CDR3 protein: CASSYGGGFTDTQYF. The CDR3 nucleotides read TGTGCCAGCAGCTACGGAGGGGGCTTCACAGATACGCAGTATTTT.

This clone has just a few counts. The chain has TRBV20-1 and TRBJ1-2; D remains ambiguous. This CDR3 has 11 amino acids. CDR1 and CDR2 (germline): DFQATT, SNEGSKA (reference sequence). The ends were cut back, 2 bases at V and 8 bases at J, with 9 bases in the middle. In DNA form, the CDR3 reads TGCAGTGCTAGACCGAGTTACGGCTACACCTTC. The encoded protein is CSARPSYGYTF.

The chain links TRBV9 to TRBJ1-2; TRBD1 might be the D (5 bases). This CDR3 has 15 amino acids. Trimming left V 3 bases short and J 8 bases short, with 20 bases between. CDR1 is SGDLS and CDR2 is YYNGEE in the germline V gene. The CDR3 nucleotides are TGTGCCAGCAGCGCCGTATCCGCCGGCGGGGGAGGCTACACCTTC. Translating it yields CASSAVSAGGGGYTF.

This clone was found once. CDR3 sequence (DNA): TGTGCCAGCAGCTTAGTCCTAGCGGGAGCCTACGAGCAGTACTTC. Its translation is CASSLVLAGAYEQYF. The J gene is TRBJ2-5, the V gene TRBV7-2; 10 bases map to TRBD2. The J call is uncertain, as TRBJ2-7 better fits the DNA end. Germline V gives CDR1 SGHTA, CDR2 FQGNSA. This CDR3 is built from 15 residues.